Below are 25 T cell receptor beta chains sequenced from a single sample in a study of shared clonotypes between healthy human individuals. TCRdb's copy holds only in-frame clones and misses some; the assay was immunoSEQ multiplex PCR. The repertoire consists of roughly 600,000 clones, with 95% to 98% occurring once and the leading ten covering 0.25% to 0.35%. In the naive CD8 group, cells lacked CD45RO and were positively selected for CCR7, so terminally differentiated effector memory CD45RA+ cells were left out. Material: naive CD8+ T cells sorted from blood. These receptors originate from a young man in good health.

This clone was seen a single time. The chain carries TRBV13 and TRBJ2-1; D may be TRBD2 (5 bases). The CDR3 runs to 16 residues. CDR1 and CDR2 (germline): PRHDT, FYEKMQ (reference sequence). Trimming stripped 1 base from V and 6 bases from J, with 16 bases between. The CDR3 region has the DNA TGTGCCAGCAGCTTAGACCCCCAAGGACTCGTCAATGAGCAGTTCTTC. This gives the protein CASSLDPQGLVNEQFF.

The V and J genes are TRBV7-2 and TRBJ2-7, with TRBD2 identical over 11 bases. V shed 0 bases and J 1 base; nucleotides not matched to a gene: 5. The CDR3 is 17 residues long. From germline, CDR1 is SGHTA and CDR2 FQGNSA. The CDR3 reads CASSLAPGLAASYEQYF. For the CDR3, the DNA is TGTGCCAGCAGCTTAGCTCCGGGACTAGCGGCTTCCTACGAGCAGTACTTC.

This sequence joins TRBV6-1 and TRBJ2-1; D may be TRBD2 (6 bases). This CDR3 has 15 amino acids. Trimming pared 3 bases from V and 7 bases from J, leaving 16 bases between. The germline CDR1 and CDR2 sequences are MNHNS and SASEGT. The DNA for the CDR3 is TGTGCCAGCAGTGAGTGGTTCGGGAGCTGGAATGAGCAGTTCTTC. Its protein product is CASSEWFGSWNEQFF.

The chain employs TRBV6-1 and TRBJ2-1; possibly TRBD2 for D (5 bases). The V gene's germline CDR1 is MNHNS and CDR2 SASEGT. V lost 4 bases and J 1 base, leaving 14 bases between the germline ends. This CDR3 comprises 16 residues. In nucleotides, the CDR3 is TGTGCCAGCAGTGTAGCGAGACTCGTTTCCTACAATGAGCAGTTCTTC. Protein: CASSVARLVSYNEQFF.

The chain couples TRBV19 to TRBJ2-7, with unresolved D. Germline CDR1 reads LNHDA; CDR2 reads SQIVND (reference sequence). V dropped 0 bases and J dropped 2 bases, with 8 bases sitting between them. This CDR3 spans 14 amino acids. This chain's CDR3 is CASSIESSAYEQYF. The CDR3 bases are TGTGCCAGTAGTATAGAAAGTTCGGCCTACGAGCAGTACTTC.

The V gene is TRBV2, the J gene TRBJ1-5, with 8 nucleotides matching TRBD1. Losses at the gene ends were 7 bases for V and 5 bases for J; bases not matched to a gene: 7. Germline V gene sequence: CDR1 SNHLY, CDR2 FYNNEI. The CDR3 runs to 14 residues. The CDR3 DNA is TGTGCCAGCACAGGGGGCAGGGTCGATCAGCCCCAGCATTTT. This translates into CASTGGRVDQPQHF.

The J gene is TRBJ2-7, the V gene TRBV28, with D hard to call. Looked up from germline, CDR1 is MDHEN and CDR2 is SYDVKM. Trimming left V 3 bases short and J 7 bases short, with 7 bases between. There are 11 residues in the CDR3. CDR3 nucleotides: TGTGCCAGCAGTTTTCGGATGGAGCAGTACTTC. It specifies CASSFRMEQYF.

The chain recombines TRBV9 with TRBJ2-1; D perhaps matches TRBD2 (6 bases). V lost 2 bases and J lost 5, with 17 bases in between. CDR3 size: 16 residues. Looked up from germline, CDR1 is SGDLS and CDR2 is YYNGEE. CDR3 DNA: TGTGCCAGCAGCGTGCTAGGTAGCGGCCCGCACAATGAGCAGTTCTTC. Its protein is CASSVLGSGPHNEQFF.

The chain is built from TRBV4-1 and TRBJ2-7; no firm D call. The CDR3 is 15 residues long. V was shortened by 1 base and J by 0 bases, with 10 bases between the two germline ends. The germline V gene encodes CDR1 MGHRA and CDR2 YSYEKL. This chain's CDR3 is CASSQGDGVSYEQYF. As DNA, the CDR3 is TGCGCCAGCAGCCAAGGAGATGGGGTCTCCTACGAGCAGTACTTC.

The V and J genes are TRBV2 and TRBJ1-1; D perhaps matches TRBD1 (6 bases). Between the trimmed V and J ends, which lost 10 bases and 8 bases, there was a span of 14 bases. This CDR3 has 11 amino acids. From germline, CDR1 is SNHLY and CDR2 FYNNEI. The CDR3 DNA is TGTGCCACCTACAGGGTAACCGAAGCTTTCTTT. Encoded protein: CATYRVTEAFF.

This chain uses TRBV28 with TRBJ2-1; TRBD2 aligns across 7 bases. V lost 0 bases to trimming and J lost 4 bases; unmatched junction nucleotides: 3. Germline CDR1 is MDHEN and CDR2 is SYDVKM. The CDR3 sequence is 15 residues long. The CDR3 DNA follows: TGTGCCAGCAGTTTATGGCGGGAGAGTTACAATGAGCAGTTCTTC. Protein product: CASSLWRESYNEQFF.

V is TRBV21-1 and J is TRBJ2-3; the table's D call, TRBD1, has no DNA check behind it. TRBV21-1 is recorded as a pseudogene. The CDR3 extends over 15 amino acids. In DNA form, the CDR3 reads TGTGCCAGCTCCGGGACAGGGTCGTTAACAGATACGCAGTATTTT. It encodes CASSGTGSLTDTQYF.

This chain uses TRBV9 with TRBJ2-1, with 10 bases lining up with TRBD2. CDR1 SGDLS and CDR2 YYNGEE come from the germline V gene. The CDR3 extends over 15 amino acids. The V gene end was trimmed by 3 bases and the J gene end by 6 bases; junction bases not matched to a gene: 6. CDR3 residues: CASSELAGRGNEQFF. In DNA form, the CDR3 reads TGTGCCAGCAGCGAACTAGCGGGACGGGGCAATGAGCAGTTCTTC.

This clone was found once. This chain uses TRBV19 with TRBJ2-1; 13 bases align to TRBD2. The ends lost 3 bases at V and 11 bases at J; junction bases unmatched: 10. CDR3 length equals 16 residues. CDR1 is LNHDA and CDR2 is SQIVND in the germline V gene (reference sequence). The CDR3 DNA reads TGTGCCAGTAGTATCCAAGGACTAGCGGGAGATCCGAAGCAGTTCTTC. Translating it yields CASSIQGLAGDPKQFF.

V usage is TRBV27 and J usage is TRBJ2-5; D uncertain. The CDR3 length is 13 residues. V was trimmed by 0 bases and J by 5 bases, leaving 7 bases between them. The germline gives CDR1 MNHEY, CDR2 SMNVEV (reference sequence). The CDR3: CASSLSKVETQYF. As DNA, the CDR3 is TGTGCCAGCAGTTTATCAAAGGTGGAGACCCAGTACTTC.

The chain uses TRBV15 and TRBJ1-5, with D unclear. Per germline, CDR1 LNHNV and CDR2 YYDKDF (reference sequence). Trimming took 0 bases from V and 0 from J, leaving 9 bases between them. This CDR3 comprises 16 residues. The CDR3 DNA reads as TGTGCCACCAGCAGAGATGGACGGAATAGCAATCAGCCCCAGCATTTT. Translated: CATSRDGRNSNQPQHF.

The V call is TRBV29-1, the J call TRBJ2-3, with 11 nucleotides matching TRBD1. The CDR3 loop spans 14 amino acids. Germline V gene sequence: CDR1 SQVTM, CDR2 ANQGSEA. J gave up 7 bases and V 4 bases, and 7 bases lay outside the gene matches. CDR3 in amino acids: CSVGGDRGWYTQYF. The CDR3 DNA reads TGCAGCGTTGGTGGGGACAGGGGGTGGTATACGCAGTATTTT.

This clone came up once. CDR3 loop: CASTLDRRDDYGYTF. The CDR3 DNA reads as TGTGCCAGTACCCTGGACAGGCGGGACGACTATGGCTACACCTTC. This chain links TRBV19 with TRBJ1-2, with 7 bases aligning to TRBD1. The germline V gene encodes CDR1 LNHDA and CDR2 SQIVND (reference sequence). V lost 7 bases and J lost 3; bases outside the gene matches: 11. The CDR3 contains 15 residues.

V usage is TRBV6-5 and J usage is TRBJ1-2; perhaps TRBD1 as D (6 bases). The CDR3 is 14 residues long. Germline CDR1 reads MNHEY; CDR2 reads SVGAGI. Trimming removed 2 bases at V and 3 bases at J, with 10 bases between. The CDR3 bases are TGTGCCAGCAGTTACGACAGGTTCGACTATGGCTACACCTTC. Translation gives CASSYDRFDYGYTF.

The chain recombines TRBV5-1 with TRBJ2-1; no firm D call. The CDR3 totals 14 residues. The germline V and J ends were trimmed by 6 bases and 7 bases, with 17 bases remaining between them. Germline CDR1 is SGHRS and CDR2 is YFSETQ. In nucleotides, the CDR3 is TGCGCCAGCAACCTGAGACCCGAGCTTAATGAGCAGTTCTTC. The encoded protein is CASNLRPELNEQFF. Variable domain in full (rest from reference TRBV5-1 and TRBJ2-1): KAGVTQTPRYLIKTRGQQVTLSCSPISGHRSVSWYQQTPGQGLQFLFEYFSETQRNKGNFPGRFSGRQFSNSRSEMNVSTLELGDSALYLCASNLRPELNEQFFGPGTRLTVL.

The J gene is TRBJ2-7, the V gene TRBV27; TRBD2 matches at 9 bases. This CDR3 contains 14 residues. Per germline, CDR1 MNHEY and CDR2 SMNVEV (reference sequence). V trimming: 8 bases; J trimming: 0 bases; junction bases outside the gene matches: 5. CDR3 protein: CASAEAGGSYEQYF. The CDR3 region has the DNA TGTGCCAGCGCTGAAGCGGGAGGCTCCTACGAGCAGTACTTC.

The chain employs TRBV5-6 and TRBJ2-7, with 8 nucleotides matching TRBD1. V was pared by 2 bases and J by 5 bases, with 9 bases of the junction left unmatched. Germline V lookup: CDR1 SGHDT, CDR2 YYEEEE. The CDR3 has 15 amino acids. The DNA for the CDR3 is TGTGCCAGCAGCTTACGCAGGGGGCGCGTCGACGAGCAGTACTTC. Protein sequence: CASSLRRGRVDEQYF.

Details on this clone: The same CDR3 arises from other DNA sequences in this sample as well. The rearrangement links TRBV30 to TRBJ1-5; 10 nucleotides line up with TRBD1. Germline CDR1 is GTSNPN and CDR2 is SVGIG (reference sequence). The CDR3 has 14 residues. Germline trimming cut 0 bases from V and 4 bases from J; bases unmatched to any gene: 0. In DNA form, the CDR3 reads TGTGCCTGGAGTGTGGGACAGGGGAATCAGCCCCAGCATTTT. Encoded protein: CAWSVGQGNQPQHF.

This clone was detected once. This chain connects TRBV25-1 to TRBJ2-2; a weak D match, TRBD1 (8 bases). Germline CDR1 and CDR2: MGHDK and SYGVNS. The V and J ends lost 7 bases and 0 bases respectively, with 15 bases between them. This CDR3 contains 16 residues. Here the CDR3 reads CASIGRTGSNTGELFF. The CDR3, as DNA: TGTGCCAGCATCGGGAGGACAGGGTCGAACACCGGGGAGCTGTTTTTT.

J is TRBJ2-1 and V is TRBV9, with 10 nucleotides matching TRBD2. Per the germline V gene, CDR1 is SGDLS and CDR2 is YYNGEE. This CDR3 is built from 15 residues. The trim removed 0 bases at V and 7 bases at J, leaving 4 bases unmatched. CDR3 DNA: TGTGCCAGCAGCGTAGACCGAGCGGGAGGGAATGAGCAGTTCTTC. As protein: CASSVDRAGGNEQFF.